This is a list of T cell receptor beta chains from one sample in a study of Graves' ophthalmopathy and Graves' hyperthyroidism. TCRdb reprocessed the multiplex PCR reads via MiXCR and lists one record per CDR3 protein. The sample lists over a million distinct CDR3 sequences, about two fifths occurring once. The sequencing sample was made of peripheral blood or thyroid tissue (not recorded which). These receptors were taken from an adult man with Graves' hyperthyroidism. Both conserved end residues are part of each CDR3. A D gene is named only where the DNA matches it firmly. Clone size, where shown, is once, few, many, or a class for clones that have expanded.

.	few	TRBV11-2	TRBJ1-5	CASSRDGRAGRFNQPQHF	TGTGCCAGCAGCCGAGATGGGAGGGCGGGCCGATTCAATCAGCCCCAGCATTTT
TRBD1	few	TRBV7-9	TRBJ2-5	CASSPGTGEDETQYF	TGTGCCAGCAGCCCCGGGACAGGGGAGGATGAGACCCAGTACTTC
TRBD2	.	TRBV15	TRBJ2-5	CATSRDQWTSGSETQYF	TGTGCCACCAGCAGAGATCAATGGACTAGCGGGAGTGAGACCCAGTACTTC
.	.	TRBV19	TRBJ1-5	CASSPQGRNQPQHF	TGTGCCAGCTCACCGCAGGGACGCAATCAGCCCCAGCATTTT
.	few	TRBV6-5	TRBJ1-5	CASSSDEVGTQHF	TGTGCCAGCAGCTCCGACGAGGTGGGGACCCAGCATTTT
TRBD1	.	TRBV10-3	TRBJ2-5	CASRYRGRETQYF	TGTGCCAGCAGATACAGGGGGCGGGAGACCCAGTACTTC
.	many	TRBV7-6	TRBJ2-2	CASSSSGTSTGELFF	TGTGCCAGCAGCTCGTCCGGGACAAGCACCGGGGAGCTGTTTTTT
.	many	TRBV6-5	TRBJ2-6	CASSDDSWANVLTF	TGTGCCAGCAGTGACGACAGTTGGGCCAACGTCCTGACTTTC
TRBD2	.	TRBV7-9	TRBJ2-7	CASSSGSGRAHEQYF	TGTGCCAGCAGCTCGGGCAGCGGGAGAGCCCACGAGCAGTACTTC
.	few	TRBV9	TRBJ2-5	CASSLPHGEDGEETQYF	TGTGCCAGCAGCTTACCCCACGGGGAGGACGGGGAAGAGACCCAGTACTTC
.	.	TRBV7-8	TRBJ2-5	CASSPPGNQETQYF	TGTGCCAGCAGCCCTCCGGGAAACCAAGAGACCCAGTACTTC